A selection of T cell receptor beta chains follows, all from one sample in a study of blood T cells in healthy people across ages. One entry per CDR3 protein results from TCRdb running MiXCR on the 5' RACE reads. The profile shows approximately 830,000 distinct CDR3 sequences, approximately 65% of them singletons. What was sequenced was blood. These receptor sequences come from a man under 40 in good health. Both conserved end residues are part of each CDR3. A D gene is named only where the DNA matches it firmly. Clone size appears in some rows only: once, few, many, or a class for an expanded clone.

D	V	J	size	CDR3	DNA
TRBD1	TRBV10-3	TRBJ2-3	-	CAISGQGKTDAQYF	TGTGCCATCAGTGGACAGGGAAAGACAGATGCGCAGTATTTT
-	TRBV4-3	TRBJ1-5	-	CASSQSGAQQQPQHF	TGCGCCAGCAGCCAATCGGGGGCGCAGCAACAGCCCCAGCATTTT
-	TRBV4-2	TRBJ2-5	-	CASSQGLFGGEETQYF	TGTGCCAGCAGCCAAGGGTTGTTCGGCGGAGAAGAGACCCAGTACTTC
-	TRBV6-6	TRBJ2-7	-	CASSYAGRAYEQYF	TGTGCCAGCAGTTACGCGGGGCGCGCCTACGAGCAGTACTTC
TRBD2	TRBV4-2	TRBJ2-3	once	CASKREGSTTDTQYF	TGTGCCAGTAAGCGGGAAGGAAGTACCACAGATACGCAGTATTTT
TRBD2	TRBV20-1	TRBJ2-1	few	CSAYLAGGLGEQFF	TGCAGTGCTTATCTAGCGGGGGGGCTTGGTGAGCAGTTCTTC
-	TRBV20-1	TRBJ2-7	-	CSARDQGPEQYF	TGCAGTGCTAGAGATCAGGGTCCCGAGCAGTACTTC
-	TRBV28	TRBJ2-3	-	CASSLSPGGFLADTQYF	TGTGCCAGCAGTTTATCACCGGGGGGCTTTTTGGCAGATACGCAGTATTTT
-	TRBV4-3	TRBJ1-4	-	CASSQALGADEKLFF	TGCGCCAGCAGCCAAGCCCTCGGAGCTGATGAAAAACTGTTTTTT
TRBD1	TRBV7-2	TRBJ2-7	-	CASSLIRTGNHEQYF	TGTGCCAGCAGCTTAATTCGGACAGGGAACCACGAGCAGTACTTC
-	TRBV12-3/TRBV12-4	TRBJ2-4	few	CASSLTGAKNIQYF	TGTGCCAGCAGTTTGACTGGAGCCAAAAACATTCAGTACTTC
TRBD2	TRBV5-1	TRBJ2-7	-	CASSLDASGGHNEQYF	TGCGCCAGCAGCTTGGATGCCAGCGGGGGGCACAATGAGCAGTACTTC
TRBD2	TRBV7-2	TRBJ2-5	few	CASRPRLAGETQYF	TGTGCCAGCAGACCTCGACTAGCGGGGGAGACCCAGTACTTC
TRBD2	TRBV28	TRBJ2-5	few	CASSLASLAGQETQYF	TGTGCCAGCAGTTTAGCCTCACTAGCGGGACAAGAGACCCAGTACTTC
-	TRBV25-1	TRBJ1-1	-	CASSELTGTEAFF	TGTGCCAGCAGTGAACTCACGGGTACTGAAGCTTTCTTT
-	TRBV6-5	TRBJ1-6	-	CASSYRSTGSESPLHF	TGTGCCAGCAGTTATCGGTCCACAGGGTCAGAATCACCCCTCCACTTT
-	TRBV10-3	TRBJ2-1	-	CAIRGGPYNEQFF	TGTGCCATCAGGGGCGGTCCCTACAATGAGCAGTTCTTC
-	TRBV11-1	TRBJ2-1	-	CASSYYGEEQFF	TGTGCCAGCAGCTACTACGGGGAGGAGCAGTTCTTC
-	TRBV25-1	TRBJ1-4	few	CASSDNRASKLFF	TGTGCCAGCAGTGATAACCGGGCCTCGAAACTGTTTTTT
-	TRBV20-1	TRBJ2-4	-	CSARVPGDIQYF	TGCAGTGCTAGAGTTCCAGGCGACATTCAGTACTTC
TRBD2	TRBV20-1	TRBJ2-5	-	CKTTSGGLQETQYF	TGCAAAACAACTAGCGGGGGTCTCCAAGAGACCCAGTACTTC
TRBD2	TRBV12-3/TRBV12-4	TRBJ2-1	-	CASSSSGGTNEQFF	TGTGCCAGCAGTTCTAGCGGGGGGACAAATGAGCAGTTCTTC
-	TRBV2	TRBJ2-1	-	CASSEGQNYNEQFF	TGTGCCAGCAGTGAGGGTCAGAACTACAATGAGCAGTTCTTC
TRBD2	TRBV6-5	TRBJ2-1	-	CASSSVAGGNNEQFF	TGTGCCAGCAGTTCTGTTGCGGGGGGGAACAATGAGCAGTTCTTC
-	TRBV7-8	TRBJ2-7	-	CASSPRDRTKTVYNEQYF	TGTGCCAGCAGCCCCAGGGATAGGACCAAGACAGTCTACAATGAGCAGTACTTC
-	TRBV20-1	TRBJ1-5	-	CSAWKGNQPQHF	TGCAGTGCGTGGAAGGGCAATCAGCCCCAGCATTTT
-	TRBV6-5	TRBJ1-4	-	CASSYGGSANEKLFF	TGTGCCAGCAGTTACGGGGGGTCAGCAAATGAAAAACTGTTTTTT
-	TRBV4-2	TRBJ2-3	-	CASSQDLGKGTDTQYF	TGTGCCAGCAGCCAAGATCTGGGTAAGGGGACAGATACGCAGTATTTT
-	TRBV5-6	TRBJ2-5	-	CASSFDSRETQYF	TGTGCCAGCAGCTTCGACAGTCGGGAGACCCAGTACTTC
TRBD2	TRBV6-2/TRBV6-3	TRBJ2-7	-	CASSPPLAGSGEQYF	TGTGCCAGCAGTCCGCCCTTAGCGGGGAGCGGCGAGCAGTACTTC
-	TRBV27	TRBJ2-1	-	CASSRKWGGETIFNEQFF	TGTGCCAGCAGTAGAAAGTGGGGGGGCGAGACTATATTCAATGAGCAGTTCTTC
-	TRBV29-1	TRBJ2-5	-	CSVYSFLQETQYF	TGCAGCGTATACAGCTTCCTCCAAGAGACCCAGTACTTC
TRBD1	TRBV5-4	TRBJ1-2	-	CASSKPQGDYGYTF	TGTGCCAGCAGCAAGCCGCAGGGGGACTATGGCTACACCTTC
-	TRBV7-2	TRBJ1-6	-	CASSLAMGQLNSPLHF	TGTGCCAGCAGCTTAGCCATGGGGCAGCTCAATTCACCCCTCCACTTT
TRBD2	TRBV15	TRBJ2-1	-	CATSRDGLAVYNEQFF	TGTGCCACCAGCAGAGATGGGCTAGCGGTATACAATGAGCAGTTCTTC
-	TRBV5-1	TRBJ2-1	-	CASRLEGLTYNEQFF	TGCGCCAGTCGGCTCGAAGGGCTTACCTACAACGAGCAGTTCTTC
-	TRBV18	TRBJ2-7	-	CASSSSQEFSYEQYF	TGTGCCAGCTCTTCTTCACAGGAGTTCTCCTACGAGCAGTACTTC
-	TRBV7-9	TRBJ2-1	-	CASSRTYNEQFF	TGTGCCAGCAGTCGGACGTACAATGAGCAGTTCTTC
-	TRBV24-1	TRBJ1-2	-	CATSVGAGPPGYGYTF	TGTGCCACCAGTGTCGGGGCAGGGCCCCCCGGATATGGCTACACCTTC
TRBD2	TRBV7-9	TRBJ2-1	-	CASSRERGVDEQFF	TGTGCCAGCAGCCGAGAGCGGGGGGTGGATGAGCAGTTCTTC
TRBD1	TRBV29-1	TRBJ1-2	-	CSVEKTGVSGYTF	TGCAGCGTTGAAAAAACAGGGGTGAGCGGCTACACCTTC
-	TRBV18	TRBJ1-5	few	CASSRLTGSNQPQHF	TGTGCCAGCTCACGACTGACGGGGAGCAATCAGCCCCAGCATTTT
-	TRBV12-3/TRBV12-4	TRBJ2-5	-	CASSFFEGRFETQYF	TGTGCCAGCAGTTTCTTCGAAGGGAGGTTTGAGACCCAGTACTTC
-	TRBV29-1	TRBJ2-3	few	CSVEDRRGVQGSTDTQYF	TGCAGCGTTGAAGACAGACGAGGGGTGCAGGGCAGCACAGATACGCAGTATTTT
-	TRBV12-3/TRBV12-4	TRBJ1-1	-	CASSLLGSREAFF	TGTGCCAGCAGTTTATTAGGGAGCCGTGAAGCTTTCTTT